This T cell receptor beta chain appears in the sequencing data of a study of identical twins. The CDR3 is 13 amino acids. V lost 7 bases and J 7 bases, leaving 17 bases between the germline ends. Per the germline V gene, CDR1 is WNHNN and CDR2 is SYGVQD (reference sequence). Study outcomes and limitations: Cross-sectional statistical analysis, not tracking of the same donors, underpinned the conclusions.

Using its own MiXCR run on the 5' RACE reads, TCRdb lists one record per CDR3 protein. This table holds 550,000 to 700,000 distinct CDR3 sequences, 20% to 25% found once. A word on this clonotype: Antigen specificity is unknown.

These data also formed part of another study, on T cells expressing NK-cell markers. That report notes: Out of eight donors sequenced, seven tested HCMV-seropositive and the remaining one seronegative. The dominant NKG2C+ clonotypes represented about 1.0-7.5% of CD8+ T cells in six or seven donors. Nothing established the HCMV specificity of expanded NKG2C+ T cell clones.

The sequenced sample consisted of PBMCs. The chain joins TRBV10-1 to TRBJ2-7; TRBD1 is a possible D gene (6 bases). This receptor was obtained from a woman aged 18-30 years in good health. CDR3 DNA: TGCGCCAGCAAACAGGAAACAGGGTTGGAGCAGTACTTC. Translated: CASKQETGLEQYF.